Below are 16 T cell receptor beta chains sequenced from a single sample in a study of cytomegalovirus exposure and HLA in healthy donors. With 60 Vbeta and 13 Jbeta primers, the PCR was carried out. Assay: immunoSEQ multiplex PCR; the TCRdb copy retains only in-frame clones and omits some. The data show some 150,000 clones, over 60% seen once. The sample consisted of PBMCs. These receptor sequences come from a woman in her 30s in good health and CMV-seronegative.

This chain uses TRBV5-4 with TRBJ2-7, with a possible D match to TRBD1 (5 bases). The CDR3 is made up of 15 amino acids. V dropped 0 bases and J dropped 1 base, with 11 bases sitting between them. Germline CDR1 reads SGHNT; CDR2 reads YYREEE (reference sequence). The chain's CDR3 is CASSLGTKLSYEQYF. DNA for the CDR3: TGTGCCAGCAGCTTGGGGACAAAACTGTCCTACGAGCAGTACTTC. Full variable domain (remainder filled in from reference TRBV5-4 and TRBJ2-7): ETGVTQSPTHLIKTRGQQVTLRCSSQSGHNTVSWYQQALGQGPQFIFQYYREEENGRGNFPPRFSGLQFPNYSSELNVNALELDDSALYLCASSLGTKLSYEQYFGPGTRLTVT.

This clone was seen a few times. The CDR3 sequence: CASSLPGTVPYEQYF. In DNA, the CDR3 is TGTGCCAGCAGCCTTCCCGGGACAGTACCCTACGAGCAGTACTTC. V gene TRBV6-5 combines with J gene TRBJ2-7; the match to TRBD1 covers 7 bases. J lost 2 bases, V lost 6 bases, and 10 bases had no gene match. In germline, CDR1 is MNHEY, CDR2 SVGAGI. There are 15 residues in the CDR3.

This clone was recorded a few times. J is TRBJ2-3 and V is TRBV27, with 9 bases that match TRBD1. The CDR3 consists of 17 residues. V trimming: 1 base; J trimming: 4 bases; junction bases outside the gene matches: 9. Germline values: CDR1 MNHEY, CDR2 SMNVEV (reference sequence). CDR3 residues: CASSLLPGTGFADTQYF. The CDR3 DNA follows: TGTGCCAGCAGTTTATTACCCGGGACAGGGTTCGCAGATACGCAGTATTTT.

V and J are TRBV10-3 and TRBJ1-1, with 7 bases lining up with TRBD1. Per the germline V gene, CDR1 is ENHRY and CDR2 is SYGVKD. Germline trimming cut 2 bases from V and 3 bases from J; bases unmatched to any gene: 3. CDR3 size: 14 residues. CDR3 nucleotides: TGTGCCATCAGTGAGGACAGGGTAGACACTGAAGCTTTCTTT. Protein: CAISEDRVDTEAFF.

The V and J genes are TRBV7-9 and TRBJ2-7, with TRBD2 matching over 13 bases. Trimming removed 6 bases from V and 3 bases from J; junction bases left unmatched: 2. The CDR3 runs to 14 residues. Per germline, CDR1 SEHNR and CDR2 FQNEAQ (reference sequence). The CDR3, as DNA: TGTGCCAGCAGTCGACTAGCGGGGGGCTACGAGCAGTACTTC. This translates into CASSRLAGGYEQYF.

The V call is TRBV10-3, the J call TRBJ1-6, with 9 bases fitting TRBD1. The ends lost 1 base at V and 10 bases at J; junction bases unmatched: 11. The CDR3 is made up of 17 amino acids. The V gene's germline CDR1 is ENHRY and CDR2 SYGVKD. CDR3 in DNA: TGTGCCATCAGTGAGTTCGCCGGGACAGGGCTTGGATCACCCCTCCACTTT. Protein: CAISEFAGTGLGSPLHF.

This clone was observed a handful of times. The chain uses TRBV19 and TRBJ2-7; 7 nucleotides agree with TRBD1. V shed 6 bases and J 3 bases; nucleotides not matched to a gene: 8. The germline V gene has CDR1 LNHDA and CDR2 SQIVND (reference sequence). This CDR3 spans 14 amino acids. DNA of the CDR3: TGTGCCAGTAGCACTAGGGACAGAAACTACGAGCAGTACTTC. As protein: CASSTRDRNYEQYF.

The genes are TRBV4-2 and TRBJ2-7, with 7 nucleotides matching TRBD1. The V gene end was trimmed by 4 bases and the J gene end by 0 bases; junction bases not matched to a gene: 6. The length of the CDR3 is 15 residues. Germline CDR1 and CDR2: LGHNA and YNFKEQ. In DNA, the CDR3 is TGTGCCAGCAGCCCCGGGACAGATTCCTCCTACGAGCAGTACTTC. It yields the protein CASSPGTDSSYEQYF.

In DNA, the CDR3 is TGTGCCAGCAGCTTCGGGACAGGGGCTGGCTACACCTTC. This sequence encodes CASSFGTGAGYTF. The chain uses TRBV5-4 and TRBJ1-2; the match to TRBD1 covers 10 bases. The CDR3 totals 13 residues. Germline V gene sequence: CDR1 SGHNT, CDR2 YYREEE (reference sequence). The junction had 2 bases not matched to a gene; V was cut back by 2 bases and J by 7 bases.

J is TRBJ2-1 and V is TRBV7-9; 10 bases line up with TRBD2. CDR3 length: 16 residues. CDR1 is SEHNR and CDR2 is FQNEAQ in the germline V gene (reference sequence). The junction had 8 bases not matched to a gene; V was cut back by 5 bases and J by 4 bases. The CDR3 loop reads CASSPLGLAPYNEQFF. In DNA form, the CDR3 reads TGTGCCAGCAGCCCCCTGGGACTAGCGCCTTACAATGAGCAGTTCTTC.

The chain is built from TRBV4-3 and TRBJ2-3, with 8 bases aligning to TRBD2. The V and J ends lost 6 bases and 6 bases, in that order; junction bases with no gene match: 14. In germline, CDR1 is LGHNA, CDR2 YSLEER. The CDR3 is 16 amino acids. CDR3 sequence: CASSPYAGGTLDTQYF. DNA of the CDR3: TGCGCCAGCAGTCCGTATGCGGGGGGAACGCTGGATACGCAGTATTTT.

This clone turned up a few times. The chain uses TRBV28 and TRBJ2-5; D not certain. The J call may be in error: the DNA end matches TRBJ2-7 better. This CDR3 region has 14 residues. The germline V gene has CDR1 MDHEN and CDR2 SYDVKM. The CDR3 is CASSLSQETYEQYF. The CDR3 DNA is TGTGCCAGCAGTTTAAGTCAGGAAACCTACGAGCAGTACTTC.

The chain recombines TRBV21-1 with TRBJ2-4; TRBD1, as called in the table, went unchecked against the DNA. TRBV21-1 is described as a pseudogene. The CDR3 totals 18 residues. CDR3 coding DNA: TGTGCCAGCAGCAAAGCGAAGGACACCGATCGGGCCAAAAACATTCAGTACTTC. Translated: CASSKAKDTDRAKNIQYF.

This clone was counted once. CDR3 in DNA: TGCAGTGCTAGACCAGGCTACGAGCAGTACTTC. Its translation is CSARPGYEQYF. The rearrangement links TRBV20-1 to TRBJ2-7; D remains unclear. V dropped 2 bases and J dropped 3 bases, with 5 bases sitting between them. Germline assignment: CDR1 DFQATT and CDR2 SNEGSKA (reference sequence). The CDR3 spans 11 residues.

In this sample, this clone turned up a few times. The V call is TRBV5-1, the J call TRBJ1-5; tentatively, D is TRBD1 (6 bases). The germline V gene encodes CDR1 SGHRS and CDR2 YFSETQ. The CDR3 totals 13 residues. V dropped 0 bases and J dropped 5 bases, with 6 bases sitting between them. The CDR3 region is CASSLGGHQPQHF. CDR3 nucleotides: TGCGCCAGCAGCTTGGGGGGGCATCAGCCCCAGCATTTT.

This clone occurred once. V usage is TRBV18 and J usage is TRBJ2-7; TRBD2 matches 8 bases. The germline V gene has CDR1 KGHSH and CDR2 LQKENI. Losses at the gene ends were 3 bases for V and 4 bases for J; bases not matched to a gene: 2. The CDR3 is 13 amino acids. The CDR3 loop reads CASSPASGYEQYF. The CDR3 coding sequence is TGTGCCAGCTCACCGGCTAGCGGGTACGAGCAGTACTTC.